A single sample gave rise to the 18 T cell receptor beta chains below, sequenced in a study of T cell repertoires in cytomegalovirus infection. TCRdb independently ran MiXCR on the reads; one entry per CDR3 protein. The sample gives about 740,000 distinct CDR3 sequences, 35% to 45% of which show up once; under 3.5% is in the top ten. Sequencing was carried out using PBMCs. These receptors originate from a human donor in good health (CMV status not recorded). Some clones in this sample may be carry-over from other donors' samples.

This clonotype was seen more than once but under ten times. This chain uses TRBV6-5 with TRBJ2-2, with 13 positions matching TRBD2. The V gene end was trimmed by 5 bases and the J gene end by 4 bases; junction bases not matched to a gene: 7. Germline loops: CDR1 MNHEY, CDR2 SVGAGI. This CDR3 region has 17 residues. The CDR3 DNA reads as TGTGCCAGCAGTCCGGGACTAGCGGGAAGGAGCACCGGGGAGCTGTTTTTT. Translation gives CASSPGLAGRSTGELFF.

In nucleotides, the CDR3 is TGTGCCAGCAGTACTTTGGCCGGGGTGGGCAATCAGCCCCAGCATTTT. This encodes CASSTLAGVGNQPQHF. J is TRBJ1-5 and V is TRBV6-1; D not resolved. Germline V gene data show CDR1 as MNHNS and CDR2 as SASEGT. The CDR3 covers 16 residues. Between the trimmed V and J ends, which lost 5 bases and 2 bases, there was a span of 16 bases.

This clonotype was counted ten times or more. This sequence joins TRBV28 and TRBJ1-5; D not resolved. V was cut by 6 bases and J by 3 bases, with 12 bases left in between. Germline loops: CDR1 MDHEN, CDR2 SYDVKM. The CDR3 consists of 14 residues. The CDR3 protein is CASSPLEFNQPQHF. CDR3 coding DNA: TGTGCCAGCAGCCCCCTGGAATTCAATCAGCCCCAGCATTTT.

This clonotype appeared many times. The chain recombines TRBV7-9 with TRBJ1-1, with 7 bases that match TRBD1. This CDR3 has 16 residues. Trimming at V came to 5 bases and at J to 4 bases, leaving 13 bases not matched to a gene. Germline CDR1 and CDR2: SEHNR and FQNEAQ (reference sequence). The CDR3 nucleotides are TGTGCCAGCAGCCACCGGACAGGAGGACGGAGCACTGAAGCTTTCTTT. Translating gives CASSHRTGGRSTEAFF.

This clonotype was counted only a few times. This chain joins TRBV6-5 and TRBJ2-7; the D gene is possibly TRBD2 (6 bases). The CDR3 contains 14 residues. Germline V gene data show CDR1 as MNHEY and CDR2 as SVGAGI. Trimming took 2 bases from V and 2 from J, leaving 10 bases between them. The CDR3 DNA reads as TGTGCCAGCAGTTACGAGGCTAGCGCCTACGAGCAGTACTTC. This codes for CASSYEASAYEQYF.

This clonotype was counted only a few times. The chain joins TRBV7-9 to TRBJ2-7; 12 bases are shared with TRBD2. The CDR3 has 15 amino acids. CDR1 is SEHNR, CDR2 FQNEAQ, per germline (reference sequence). The ends lost 2 bases at V and 4 bases at J; junction bases unmatched: 3. For the CDR3, the DNA is TGTGCCAGCAGCTTACTAGCGGGGGGGATTTACGAGCAGTACTTC. Its translation: CASSLLAGGIYEQYF.

Notes on this clonotype: This may come from a read error, since a much larger clone is one base off. The rearrangement uses TRBV7-2 and TRBJ2-2; 9 nucleotides agree with TRBD2. Germline V CDR1 and CDR2: SGHTA, FQGNSA. CDR3 length: 14 amino acids. V lost 5 bases to trimming and J lost 5 bases; unmatched junction nucleotides: 3. The CDR3 region is CASSTRGGTGELFF. The CDR3, as DNA: TGTGCCAGCAGCACGCGGGGGGGAACCGGGGAGCTGTTTTTT.

Remarks on this clonotype: The junction departs from germline at one end; a sequencing error may be responsible. The chain employs TRBV2 and TRBJ2-7; tentative D call: TRBD2 (6 bases). Germline V gene data show CDR1 as SNHLY and CDR2 as FYNNEI. The CDR3 has 17 amino acids. The CDR3 bases are TGTGCCAGCAGTGAACCCGGGGGAACAGATCATCGGTACGTGCAGTACTTC. Translation gives CASSEPGGTDHRYVQYF. Variable domain in full (rest from reference TRBV2 and TRBJ2-7): EPEVTQTPSHQVTQMGQEVILRCVPISNHLYFYWYRQILGQKVEFLVSFYNNEISEKSEIFDDQFSVERPDGSNFTLKIRSTKLEDSAMYFCASSEPGGTDHRYVQYFGPGTRLTVT.

The chain links TRBV7-2 to TRBJ1-6; D remains ambiguous. V was shortened by 1 base and J by 10 bases, with 8 bases between the two germline ends. The CDR3 loop spans 13 amino acids. From germline, CDR1 is SGHTA and CDR2 FQGNSA. The CDR3: CASSLEARSPLHF. The CDR3 nucleotides read TGTGCCAGCAGCTTAGAGGCCCGATCACCCCTCCACTTT.

The chain couples TRBV6-1 to TRBJ2-7; TRBD2 agrees at 11 bases. Trimming cost V 8 bases and J 5 bases; bases outside gene matches: 8. The CDR3 runs to 14 residues. CDR1 and CDR2 (germline): MNHNS, SASEGT. The CDR3, as DNA: TGTGCCAGCCGACCAACTAGCGGGAGTCACGAGCAGTACTTC. This encodes CASRPTSGSHEQYF.

This clonotype was recorded a few times. The chain has TRBV20-1 and TRBJ1-3; a weak D match, TRBD1 (6 bases). Germline lookup yields CDR1 DFQATT and CDR2 SNEGSKA (reference sequence). The CDR3 runs 14 residues. Trimming stripped 3 bases from V and 0 bases from J, with 9 bases between. CDR3 protein: CSARAGDSGNTIYF. Here the CDR3 DNA reads TGCAGTGCTAGGGCAGGGGACTCTGGAAACACCATATATTTT.

This clonotype occurred a few times. The V call is TRBV11-1, the J call TRBJ2-1; the D call may be TRBD1 or TRBD2 (5 bases each). From germline, CDR1 is SGHAT and CDR2 FQDESV (reference sequence). The CDR3 consists of 15 residues. The V end lost 5 bases, the J end lost 3 bases, and 14 bases lay between the germline ends. The CDR3, as DNA: TGTGCCAGCAGCAGAGTGGGGGAAGGCTACAATGAGCAGTTCTTC. This encodes CASSRVGEGYNEQFF.

This clonotype was counted between two and nine times. The V call is TRBV20-1, the J call TRBJ1-5, with D perhaps TRBD1 (5 bases). Looked up from germline, CDR1 is DFQATT and CDR2 is SNEGSKA (reference sequence). V lost 1 base and J lost 6, with 16 bases in between. The CDR3 extends over 15 amino acids. CDR3 in amino acids: CSARVGTLAGQPQHF. In DNA form, the CDR3 reads TGCAGTGCTAGAGTGGGGACCCTTGCGGGTCAGCCCCAGCATTTT.

The rearrangement joins TRBV28 to TRBJ2-7; the D is unclear. Germline loops: CDR1 MDHEN, CDR2 SYDVKM. V was pared by 6 bases and J by 2 bases, with 11 bases between. The CDR3 spans 13 residues. The CDR3 sequence: CASSRGVTYEQYF. CDR3 in DNA: TGTGCCAGCAGCCGTGGCGTCACCTACGAGCAGTACTTC. The full variable domain, its missing parts supplied by reference TRBV28 and TRBJ2-7, is DVKVTQSSRYLVKRTGEKVFLECVQDMDHENMFWYRQDPGLGLRLIYFSYDVKMKEKGDIPEGYSVSREKKERFSLILESASTNQTSMYLCASSRGVTYEQYFGPGTRLTVT.

The rearrangement joins TRBV2 to TRBJ1-6; D uncertain. Germline values: CDR1 SNHLY, CDR2 FYNNEI. V lost 2 bases, J lost 4 bases, and 9 bases lay in between. The CDR3 has 15 amino acids. In nucleotides, the CDR3 is TGTGCCAGCAGTGAATTCGGGCAGTATAATTCACCCCTCCACTTT. Amino acids: CASSEFGQYNSPLHF.

The chain employs TRBV7-6 and TRBJ1-1, with D maybe TRBD1 (5 bases). The CDR3 is 16 amino acids. Germline CDR1 and CDR2: SGHVS and FNYEAQ. Trimming removed 0 bases at V and 0 bases at J, with 11 bases between. This CDR3 reads CASSLAGTSMNTEAFF. CDR3 nucleotides: TGTGCCAGCAGCTTAGCTGGGACCTCAATGAACACTGAAGCTTTCTTT. The full variable domain, rest sourced from reference TRBV7-6 and TRBJ1-1, is GAGVSQSPRYKVTKRGQDVALRCDPISGHVSLYWYRQALGQGPEFLTYFNYEAQQDKSGLPNDRFSAERPEGSISTLTIQRTEQRDSAMYRCASSLAGTSMNTEAFFGQGTRLTVV.

The table lists this clonotype with many counts. The J gene is TRBJ2-2, the V gene TRBV7-8; 11 nucleotides match TRBD1. The CDR3 has 16 residues. The germline V gene has CDR1 SGHVS and CDR2 FQNEAQ. The junction had 7 bases not matched to a gene; V was cut back by 5 bases and J by 5 bases. The CDR3 sequence: CASSRAGTGGTGELFF. CDR3 nucleotides: TGTGCCAGCAGCCGAGCCGGGACAGGGGGGACCGGGGAGCTGTTTTTT.

The chain combines TRBV27 with TRBJ1-2; no clear D gene. There are 15 residues in the CDR3. V was shortened by 5 bases and J by 9 bases, with 22 bases between the two germline ends. Germline CDR1 reads MNHEY; CDR2 reads SMNVEV (reference sequence). CDR3 DNA sequence: TGTGCCAGCAGTGTCGAACCGGGCCTTCTCAGGCGCTACACCTTC. It specifies CASSVEPGLLRRYTF.